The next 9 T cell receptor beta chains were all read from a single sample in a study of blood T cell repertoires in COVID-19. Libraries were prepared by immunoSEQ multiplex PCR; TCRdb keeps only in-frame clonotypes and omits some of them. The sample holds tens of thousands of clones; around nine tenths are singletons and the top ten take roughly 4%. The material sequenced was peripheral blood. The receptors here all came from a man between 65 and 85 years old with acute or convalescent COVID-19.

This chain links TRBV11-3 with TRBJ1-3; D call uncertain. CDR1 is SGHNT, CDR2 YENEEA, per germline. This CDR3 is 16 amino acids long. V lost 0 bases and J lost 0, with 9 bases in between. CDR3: CASSLDGANSGNTIYF. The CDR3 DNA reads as TGTGCCAGCAGCTTAGACGGAGCTAACTCTGGAAACACCATATATTTT. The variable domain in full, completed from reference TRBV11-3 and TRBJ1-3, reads EAGVVQSPRYKIIEKKQPVAFWCNPISGHNTLYWYLQNLGQGPELLIRYENEEAVDDSQLPKDRFSAERLKGVDSTLKIQPAELGDSAVYLCASSLDGANSGNTIYFGEGSWLTVV.

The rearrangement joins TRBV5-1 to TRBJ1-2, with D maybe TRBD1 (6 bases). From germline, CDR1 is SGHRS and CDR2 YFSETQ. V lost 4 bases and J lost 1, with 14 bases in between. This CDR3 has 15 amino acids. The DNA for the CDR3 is TGCGCCAGCAGCCAAAGTACAGGGCTTAACTATGGCTACACCTTC. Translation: CASSQSTGLNYGYTF.

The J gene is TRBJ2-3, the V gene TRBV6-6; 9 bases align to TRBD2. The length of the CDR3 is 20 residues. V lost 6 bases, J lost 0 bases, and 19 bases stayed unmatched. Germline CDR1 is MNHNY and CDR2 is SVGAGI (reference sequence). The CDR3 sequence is CASRRSGTSFPTPSTDTQYF. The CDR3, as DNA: TGTGCCAGCAGACGATCCGGGACTAGCTTTCCCACACCTAGCACAGATACGCAGTATTTT.

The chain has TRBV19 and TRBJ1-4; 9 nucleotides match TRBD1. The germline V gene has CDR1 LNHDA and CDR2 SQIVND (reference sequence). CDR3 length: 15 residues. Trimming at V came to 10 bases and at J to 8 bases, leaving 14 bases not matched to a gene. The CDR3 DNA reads TGTGCCACCTCCCCTGGGGGGACAGGGTTAGAAAAACTGTTTTTT. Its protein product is CATSPGGTGLEKLFF.

This chain's CDR3 is CASSAGQVKTYEQYF. DNA for the CDR3: TGTGCCAGCAGTGCCGGACAGGTCAAGACCTACGAGCAGTACTTC. The J gene is TRBJ2-7, the V gene TRBV5-8, with 7 bases lining up with TRBD1. V lost 5 bases to trimming and J lost 2 bases; unmatched junction nucleotides: 10. The CDR3 spans 15 residues. Per germline, CDR1 SGHTS and CDR2 YDEGEE.

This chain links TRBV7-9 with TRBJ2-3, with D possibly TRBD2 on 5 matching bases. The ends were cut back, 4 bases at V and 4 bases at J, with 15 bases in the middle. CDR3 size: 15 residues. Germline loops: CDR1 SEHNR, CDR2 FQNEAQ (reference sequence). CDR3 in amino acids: CASSYRAPRADTQYF. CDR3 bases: TGTGCCAGCAGCTACCGGGCCCCGAGGGCAGATACGCAGTATTTT.

The CDR3 sequence: CASSQGLAGSDEQYF. CDR3 in DNA: TGTGCCAGCAGCCAGGGACTAGCGGGGTCTGACGAGCAGTACTTC. V and J are TRBV11-2 and TRBJ2-7; 13 bases are a match to TRBD2. The CDR3 extends over 15 amino acids. J was trimmed by 5 bases and V by 5 bases; bases with no gene match: 6. Per the germline V gene, CDR1 is SGHAT and CDR2 is FQNNGV. Based on the CDR3 plus reference TRBV11-2 and TRBJ2-7, the full variable domain is EAGVAQSPRYKIIEKRQSVAFWCNPISGHATLYWYQQILGQGPKLLIQFQNNGVVDDSQLPKDRFSAERLKGVDSTLKIQPAKLEDSAVYLCASSQGLAGSDEQYFGPGTRLTVT.

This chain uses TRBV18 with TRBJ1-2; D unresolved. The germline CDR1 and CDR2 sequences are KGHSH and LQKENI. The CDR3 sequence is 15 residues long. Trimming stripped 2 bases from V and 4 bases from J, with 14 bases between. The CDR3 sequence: CASSPGRADFYGYTF. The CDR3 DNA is TGTGCCAGCTCACCAGGGAGGGCAGACTTCTATGGCTACACCTTC.

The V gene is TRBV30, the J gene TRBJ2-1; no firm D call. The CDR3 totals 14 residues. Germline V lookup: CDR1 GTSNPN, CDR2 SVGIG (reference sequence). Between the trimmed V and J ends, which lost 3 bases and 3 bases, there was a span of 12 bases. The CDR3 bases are TGTGCCTGGAGATCCCTGGAGCGCTACAATGAGCAGTTCTTC. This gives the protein CAWRSLERYNEQFF.